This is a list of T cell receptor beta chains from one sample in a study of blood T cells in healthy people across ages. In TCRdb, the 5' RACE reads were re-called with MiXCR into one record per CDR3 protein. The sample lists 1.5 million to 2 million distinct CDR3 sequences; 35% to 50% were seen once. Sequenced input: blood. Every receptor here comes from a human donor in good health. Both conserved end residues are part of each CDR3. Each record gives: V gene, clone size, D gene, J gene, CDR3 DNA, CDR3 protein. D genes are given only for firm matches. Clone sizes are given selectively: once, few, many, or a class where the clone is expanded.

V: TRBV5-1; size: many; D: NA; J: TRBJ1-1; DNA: TGCGCCAGCAGCTTGGGAGGACAGACGAACACTGAAGCTTTCTTT; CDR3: CASSLGGQTNTEAFF
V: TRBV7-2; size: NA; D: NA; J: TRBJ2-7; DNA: TGTGCCAGCAGCTTAGCTGCAGGGTCCCACGAGCAGTACTTC; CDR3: CASSLAAGSHEQYF
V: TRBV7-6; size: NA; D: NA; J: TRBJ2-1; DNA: TGTGCCAGCAGCCGACAGAAAAGTAATGAGCAGTTCTTC; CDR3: CASSRQKSNEQFF
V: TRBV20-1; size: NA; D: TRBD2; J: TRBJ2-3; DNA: TGCAGTGCTAAGACTAGCGGGGGTGCAGATACGCAGTATTTT; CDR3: CSAKTSGGADTQYF
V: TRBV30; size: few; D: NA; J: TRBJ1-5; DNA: TGTGCCTGGAGTCTAGGGGGGCGGCAGCCCCAGCATTTT; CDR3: CAWSLGGRQPQHF
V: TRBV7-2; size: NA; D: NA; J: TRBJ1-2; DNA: TGTGCCAGCACCCTTTTCCGAGGGAACTATGGCTACACCTTC; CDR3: CASTLFRGNYGYTF
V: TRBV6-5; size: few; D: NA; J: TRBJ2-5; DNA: TGTGCCAGCACCTACAGAGATCAAGAGACCCAGTACTTC; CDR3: CASTYRDQETQYF
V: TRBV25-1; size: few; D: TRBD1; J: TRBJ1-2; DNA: TGTGCCAGCAGTGAATACTTCGACAGGGGGCAATCAGGCTACACCTTC; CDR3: CASSEYFDRGQSGYTF
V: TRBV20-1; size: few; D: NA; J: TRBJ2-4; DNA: TGCAGTGCTAGAGCCATCTCCAGGGCCCTTACCCAAAACATTCAGTACTTC; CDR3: CSARAISRALTQNIQYF
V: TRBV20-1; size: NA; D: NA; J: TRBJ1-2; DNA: TGCAGTGCTAAAAGTAGGAGCAGAGTCTATGGCTACACCTTC; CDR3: CSAKSRSRVYGYTF
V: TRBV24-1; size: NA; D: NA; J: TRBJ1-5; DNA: TGTGCCACCAGTGATCCTTATAGCAATCAGCCCCAGCATTTT; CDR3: CATSDPYSNQPQHF
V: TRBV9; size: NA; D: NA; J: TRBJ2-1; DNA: TGTGCCAGCAGCGCCCCAGGGGCAATGAGGAAAAATGAGCAGTTCTTC; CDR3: CASSAPGAMRKNEQFF
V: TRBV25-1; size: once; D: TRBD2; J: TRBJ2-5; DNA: TGTGCCAGCAGTTCAAGCGTAGGACTAGCGGAGACCCAGTACTTC; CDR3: CASSSSVGLAETQYF
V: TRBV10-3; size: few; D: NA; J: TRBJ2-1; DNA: TGTGCCATCGCGAGGGACACATCGTACAATGAGCAGTTCTTC; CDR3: CAIARDTSYNEQFF
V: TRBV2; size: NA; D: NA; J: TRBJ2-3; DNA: TGTGCCAGCATACCGGAAACAGATACGCAGTATTTT; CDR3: CASIPETDTQYF
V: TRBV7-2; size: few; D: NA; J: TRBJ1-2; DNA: TGTGCCAGCAGCCAATCGACAGGAGTCCTTGATGGCTACACCTTC; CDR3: CASSQSTGVLDGYTF
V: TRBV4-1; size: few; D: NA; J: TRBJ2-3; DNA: TGCGCCAGCAGCCAAGAGGAACTACTTACGCAGTATTTT; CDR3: CASSQEELLTQYF
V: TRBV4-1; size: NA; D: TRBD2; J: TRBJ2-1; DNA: TGCGCCAGCAGCCCCCGACTAGCGGGGAGGGGGGGAGAGCAGTTCTTC; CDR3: CASSPRLAGRGGEQFF
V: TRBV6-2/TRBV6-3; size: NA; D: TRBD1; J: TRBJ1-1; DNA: TGTGCCAGCAGGCAGGGGGGATTCACTGAAGCTTTCTTT; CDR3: CASRQGGFTEAFF
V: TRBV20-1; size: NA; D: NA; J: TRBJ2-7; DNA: TGCAGCACTCTCACGTTTGGACAAGACTACGAGCAGTACTTC; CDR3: CSTLTFGQDYEQYF
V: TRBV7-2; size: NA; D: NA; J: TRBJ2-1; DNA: TGTGCCAGCATCTCCGGATCCCCCCTCTATAATGAGCAGTTCTTC; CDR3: CASISGSPLYNEQFF
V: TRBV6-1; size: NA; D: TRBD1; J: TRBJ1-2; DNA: TGTGCCAGCAGGGGGGACAGGGAAAACTATGGCTACACCTTC; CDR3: CASRGDRENYGYTF
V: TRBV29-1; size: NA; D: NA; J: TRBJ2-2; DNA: TGCAGCGTTGAATTGTCAGGGGTACCTGGGGAGCTGTTTTTT; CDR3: CSVELSGVPGELFF